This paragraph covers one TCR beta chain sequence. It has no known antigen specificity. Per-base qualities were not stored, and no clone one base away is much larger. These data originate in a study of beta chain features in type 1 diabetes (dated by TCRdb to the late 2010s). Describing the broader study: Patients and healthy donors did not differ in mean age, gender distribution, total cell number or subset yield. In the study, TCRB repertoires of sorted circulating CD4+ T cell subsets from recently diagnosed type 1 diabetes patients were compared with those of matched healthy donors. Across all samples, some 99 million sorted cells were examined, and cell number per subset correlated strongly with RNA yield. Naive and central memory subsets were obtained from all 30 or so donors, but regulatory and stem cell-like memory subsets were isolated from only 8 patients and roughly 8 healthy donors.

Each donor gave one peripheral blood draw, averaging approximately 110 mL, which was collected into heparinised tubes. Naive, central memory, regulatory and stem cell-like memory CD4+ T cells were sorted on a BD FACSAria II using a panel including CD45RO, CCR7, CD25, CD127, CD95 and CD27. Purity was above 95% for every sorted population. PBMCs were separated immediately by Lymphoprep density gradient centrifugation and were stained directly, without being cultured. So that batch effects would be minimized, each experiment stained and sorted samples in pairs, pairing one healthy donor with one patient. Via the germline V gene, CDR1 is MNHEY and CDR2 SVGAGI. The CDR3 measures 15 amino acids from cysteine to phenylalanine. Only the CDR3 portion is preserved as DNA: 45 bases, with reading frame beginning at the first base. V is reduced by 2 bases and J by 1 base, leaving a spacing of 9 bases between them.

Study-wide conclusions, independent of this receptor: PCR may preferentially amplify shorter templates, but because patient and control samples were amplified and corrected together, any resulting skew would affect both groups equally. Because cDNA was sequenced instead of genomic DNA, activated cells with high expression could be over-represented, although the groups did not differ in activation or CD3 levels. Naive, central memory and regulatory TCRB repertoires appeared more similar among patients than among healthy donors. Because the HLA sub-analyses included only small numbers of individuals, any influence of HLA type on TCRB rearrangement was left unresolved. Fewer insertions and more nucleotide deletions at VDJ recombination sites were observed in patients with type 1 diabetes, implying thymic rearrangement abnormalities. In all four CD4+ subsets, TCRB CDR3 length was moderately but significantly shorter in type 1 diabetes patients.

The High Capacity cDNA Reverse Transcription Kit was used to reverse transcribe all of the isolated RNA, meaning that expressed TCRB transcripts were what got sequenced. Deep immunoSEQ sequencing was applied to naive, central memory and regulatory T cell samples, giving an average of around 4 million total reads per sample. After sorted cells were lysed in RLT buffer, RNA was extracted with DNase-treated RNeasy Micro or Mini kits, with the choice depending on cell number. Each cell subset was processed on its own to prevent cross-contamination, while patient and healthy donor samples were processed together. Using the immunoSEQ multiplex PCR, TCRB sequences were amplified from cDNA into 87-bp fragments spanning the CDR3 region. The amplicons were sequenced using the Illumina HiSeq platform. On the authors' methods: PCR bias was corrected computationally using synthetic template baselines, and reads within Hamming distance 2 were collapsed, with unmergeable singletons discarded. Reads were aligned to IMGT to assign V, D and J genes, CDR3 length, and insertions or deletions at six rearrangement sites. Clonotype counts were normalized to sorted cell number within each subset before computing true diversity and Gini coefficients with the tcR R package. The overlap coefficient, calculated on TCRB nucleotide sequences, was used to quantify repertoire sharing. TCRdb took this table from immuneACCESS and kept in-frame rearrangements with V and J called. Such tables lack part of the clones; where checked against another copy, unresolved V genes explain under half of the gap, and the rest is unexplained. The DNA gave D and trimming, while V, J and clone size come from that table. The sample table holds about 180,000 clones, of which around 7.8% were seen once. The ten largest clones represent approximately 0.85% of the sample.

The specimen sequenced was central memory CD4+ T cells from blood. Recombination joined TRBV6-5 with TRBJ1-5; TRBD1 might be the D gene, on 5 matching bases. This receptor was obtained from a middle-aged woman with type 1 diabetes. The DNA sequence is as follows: TGTGCCAGCAGTTACGACGGGGGAAGCAATCAGCCCCAGCATTTT. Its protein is CASSYDGGSNQPQHF.